Listed below are T cell receptor beta chains from one sample, sequenced in a study of T cells in Graves' hyperthyroidism and ophthalmopathy. MiXCR, run by TCRdb on the multiplex PCR reads, gives a single entry per CDR3 protein. This sample yields roughly 510,000 distinct CDR3 sequences, of which 40% to 50% are seen a single time; around 47% belongs to the top ten. Sequenced sample: peripheral blood or thyroid tissue (not recorded which). Source of these receptors: an adult woman with Graves' disease, either hyperthyroidism or ophthalmopathy (not recorded which). CDR3s include the opening cysteine and the closing phenylalanine or tryptophan. Fields, in order: J gene, V gene, clone size, CDR3 length, D gene, CDR3 protein, CDR3 DNA. D genes are given only for firm matches. Expanded clones get a size class; other rows say once, few or many, or leave the size out.

TRBJ1-5 TRBV10-3 NA 14 NA CAISQRGWTQPQHF TGTGCCATCAGCCAGAGGGGGTGGACTCAGCCCCAGCATTTT
TRBJ2-2 TRBV7-9 many 15 NA CASSLAASKAGELFF TGTGCCAGCAGCTTAGCGGCTAGCAAGGCCGGGGAGCTGTTTTTT
TRBJ1-5 TRBV2 once 16 NA CASSESWGAGNQPQHF TGTGCCAGCAGTGAGTCGTGGGGCGCCGGCAATCAGCCCCAGCATTTT
TRBJ1-5 TRBV2 NA 15 NA CASSEGQLQGLPQHF TGTGCCAGCAGTGAGGGTCAGCTACAGGGTCTGCCCCAGCATTTT
TRBJ2-2 TRBV2 NA 14 NA CASSGLTWAGELFF TGTGCCAGCAGTGGGCTTACATGGGCCGGGGAGCTGTTTTTT
TRBJ1-5 TRBV7-9 NA 14 NA CAINRDKVNQPQHF TGTGCCATCAACAGGGATAAGGTAAATCAGCCCCAGCATTTT
TRBJ2-5 TRBV28 NA 13 TRBD1 CASRGQAQETQYF TGTGCCAGCAGAGGACAGGCCCAAGAGACCCAGTACTTC
TRBJ2-7 TRBV29-1 NA 13 NA CSLARGTVYEQYF TGCAGCTTAGCTAGGGGAACAGTGTACGAGCAGTACTTC
TRBJ1-2 TRBV30 NA 13 NA CAWSPGGNYGYTF TGTGCCTGGAGTCCCGGGGGGAACTATGGCTACACCTTC
TRBJ2-7 TRBV25-1 many 14 TRBD1 CASRSGTGWNEQYF TGTGCCAGCAGATCCGGGACAGGGTGGAACGAGCAGTACTTC
TRBJ1-2 TRBV12-3/TRBV12-4 NA 11 NA CASQISTGYTF TGTGCCAGCCAGATCAGCACGGGCTACACCTTC
TRBJ2-5 TRBV10-2 NA 12 NA CASSYEISTQYF TGCGCCAGCAGTTACGAAATTTCTACCCAGTACTTC
TRBJ2-7 TRBV6-1 many 10 TRBD2 CASSDSGTNF TGTGCCAGCAGTGATAGCGGGACAAACTTC
TRBJ2-6 TRBV20-1 NA 12 NA CSAPLEDRTEAF TGCAGTGCCCCGTTGGAGGACCGCACTGAAGCTTTC
TRBJ1-1 TRBV29-1 NA 13 NA CSVPQGMNTEAFF TGCAGCGTTCCCCAGGGAATGAACACTGAAGCTTTCTTT
TRBJ1-1 TRBV2 few 13 NA CASSDDANTEAFF TGTGCCAGCAGTGACGACGCGAACACTGAAGCTTTCTTT